A single sample gave rise to the 26 T cell receptor beta chains below, sequenced in a study of CD8+CD57+ T cells in acquired aplastic anemia. The template used for profiling TCR beta VDJ and CDR3 was genomic DNA. TCRdb called the reads again in MiXCR, with one record for every CDR3 protein. The data show 150,000 to 200,000 distinct CDR3 sequences, roughly 65% seen once. Patients included in sequencing had previously demonstrated CD8+CD57+ cell expansion by flow cytometry. The sequenced sample was sorted CD4+, CD8+, or CD8+CD57+ T cells (not recorded which) from PBMCs. These receptor sequences come from a human donor with aplastic anemia.

The chain employs TRBV24-1 and TRBJ1-2; 9 bases match TRBD1. The CDR3 totals 13 residues. In germline, CDR1 is KGHDR, CDR2 SFDVKD. V shed 4 bases and J 8 bases; nucleotides not matched to a gene: 4. This chain's CDR3 is CATSDRDRAGYTF. The CDR3 nucleotides read TGTGCCACCAGTGACCGGGACAGGGCCGGCTACACCTTC.

This clonotype was observed a handful of times. J is TRBJ2-7 and V is TRBV27; 7 bases are shared with TRBD1. Trimming took 1 base from V and 7 from J; bases not matched to a gene: 13. The CDR3 is 16 amino acids. Germline values: CDR1 MNHEY, CDR2 SMNVEV (reference sequence). CDR3 sequence reads: CASSLLTVQGRGEQYF. Written as DNA, the CDR3 is TGTGCCAGCAGTTTATTGACCGTACAGGGGCGCGGGGAGCAGTACTTC.

The CDR3, as DNA: TGTGCCAGTAGTATAGCGGGGGGTAATTCACCCCTCCACTTT. Its translation is CASSIAGGNSPLHF. The rearrangement uses TRBV19 and TRBJ1-6, with a weak D call TRBD1 (5 bases). CDR1 and CDR2 (germline): LNHDA, SQIVND (reference sequence). CDR3 length equals 14 residues. V was trimmed by 1 base and J by 6 bases, leaving 7 bases between them.

Comment on this clonotype: One junction end disagrees with the germline gene, perhaps due to a read error. This sequence joins TRBV2 and TRBJ2-6, with D unresolved. CDR3 length: 12 amino acids. Germline V lookup: CDR1 SNHLY, CDR2 FYNNEI. Here the CDR3 reads CASSRGTNVLTF. The DNA for the CDR3 is TGTGCCAGCAGCCGTGGGACCAACGTCCTGACTTTC. Using reference TRBV2 and TRBJ2-6 for the parts outside the CDR3, the full variable domain is EPEVTQTPSHQVTQMGQEVILRCVPISNHLYFYWYRQILGQKVEFLVSFYNNEISEKSEIFDDQFSVERPDGSNFTLKIRSTKLEDSAMYFCASSRGTNVLTFGAGSRLTVL.

This clonotype was seen many times. The V gene is TRBV4-2, the J gene TRBJ2-7, with a tentative D call TRBD2 (5 bases). Germline V gives CDR1 LGHNA, CDR2 YNFKEQ. The V end lost 3 bases, the J end lost 4 bases, and 19 bases lay between the germline ends. The CDR3 consists of 16 residues. CDR3 in DNA: TGTGCCAGCAGCCATAGAGAGGGAGACTCATCATACGAGCAGTACTTC. As protein: CASSHREGDSSYEQYF.

The chain joins TRBV7-7 to TRBJ1-1; D unclear. The CDR3 is 13 amino acids. Between the trimmed V and J ends, which lost 10 bases and 0 bases, there was a span of 12 bases. Looked up from germline, CDR1 is SSHAT and CDR2 is FNYEAQ (reference sequence). CDR3 loop: CAISHEVNTEAFF. CDR3 bases: TGTGCCATCTCGCACGAGGTGAACACTGAAGCTTTCTTT.

In its sample, this clonotype was seen many times. The V and J genes are TRBV2 and TRBJ2-7; D possibly corresponds to TRBD2 (6 bases). CDR3 length equals 15 residues. Trimming left V 3 bases short and J 6 bases short, with 18 bases between. The germline CDR1 and CDR2 sequences are SNHLY and FYNNEI. CDR3 coding DNA: TGTGCCAGCAGTGAGGTTGGGGGGAGGACTTCCGAGCAGTACTTC. Its translation is CASSEVGGRTSEQYF.

V gene TRBV7-9 combines with J gene TRBJ2-3; D is unresolved. CDR3 length: 13 residues. With 5 bases removed from V and 3 bases from J, the gap between germline ends came to 9 bases. Germline V lookup: CDR1 SEHNR, CDR2 FQNEAQ (reference sequence). Here the CDR3 DNA reads TGTGCCAGCAGCCCGCCCGGGACAGATACGCAGTATTTT. Translation: CASSPPGTDTQYF.

V is TRBV5-4 and J is TRBJ2-3; 9 bases are a match to TRBD2. CDR3 size: 14 residues. Germline V gives CDR1 SGHNT, CDR2 YYREEE (reference sequence). V lost 4 bases and J lost 4; bases outside the gene matches: 4. The CDR3 coding sequence is TGTGCCAGCAGCATTAGCGGGAGCTCAGATACGCAGTATTTT. Translating it yields CASSISGSSDTQYF. The variable domain in full, completed from reference TRBV5-4 and TRBJ2-3, reads ETGVTQSPTHLIKTRGQQVTLRCSSQSGHNTVSWYQQALGQGPQFIFQYYREEENGRGNFPPRFSGLQFPNYSSELNVNALELDDSALYLCASSISGSSDTQYFGPGTRLTVL.

This clonotype was seen a few times. V usage is TRBV7-8 and J usage is TRBJ2-6; a possible D gene is TRBD1 (6 bases). In germline, CDR1 is SGHVS, CDR2 FQNEAQ. The CDR3 runs to 16 residues. The V gene lost 2 bases and the J gene lost 1 base, with 9 bases spanning the gap. The chain's CDR3 is CASSLRTVSGANVLTF. The CDR3 coding sequence is TGTGCCAGCAGCTTACGGACAGTTTCTGGGGCCAACGTCCTGACTTTC.

The V and J genes are TRBV10-3 and TRBJ2-1; D possibly uses TRBD1 or TRBD2 (6 bases each). Germline CDR1 ENHRY, CDR2 SYGVKD. This CDR3 comprises 17 residues. V was pared by 7 bases and J by 3 bases, with 22 bases between. CDR3 DNA sequence: TGTGCCATCAAGGGGGACGAATGGGGGCGGGACTACAATGAGCAGTTCTTC. Its translation: CAIKGDEWGRDYNEQFF.

This clonotype was detected only once. The V gene is TRBV5-1, the J gene TRBJ1-1; 9 positions match TRBD1. J was trimmed by 10 bases and V by 4 bases; bases with no gene match: 14. The V gene's germline CDR1 is SGHRS and CDR2 YFSETQ. CDR3 size: 15 residues. The CDR3 here is CASSTLPGQGLVAFF. CDR3 nucleotides: TGCGCCAGCAGCACCCTCCCGGGACAGGGTTTAGTAGCTTTCTTT.

Comments on this clonotype: A single base separates this from a much larger clone, so it may be a read error. This chain connects TRBV11-2 to TRBJ1-4; D is unresolved. The CDR3 consists of 12 residues. CDR1 and CDR2 (germline): SGHAT, FQNNGV. As DNA, the CDR3 is TGTGCCAGCAGCTTAGATAATGAAAAACTGCTTTTT. This translates into CASSLDNEKLLF.

The chain uses TRBV19 and TRBJ2-7, with TRBD1 matching 8 bases. In germline, CDR1 is LNHDA, CDR2 SQIVND (reference sequence). With V trimmed by 7 bases and J by 0 bases, 5 bases remained unmatched. The CDR3 has 14 residues. CDR3 coding DNA: TGTGCCAGTAAAGACAGGGGCCACTCCTACGAGCAGTACTTC. Encoded protein: CASKDRGHSYEQYF.

A word on this clonotype: The CDR3 does not end in the conserved phenylalanine or tryptophan, so this is likely a read error. The chain employs TRBV20-1 and TRBJ1-2; TRBD1 matches at 9 bases. The germline V gene has CDR1 DFQATT and CDR2 SNEGSKA (reference sequence). The V and J ends lost 6 bases and 11 bases, in that order; junction bases with no gene match: 10. CDR3 length equals 12 residues. CDR3 DNA sequence: TGCAGTGCCCGCGGGACAGGGTGTCGGTACACCGTC. Translation: CSARGTGCRYTV.

Notes on this clonotype: It is likely a read error, because the conserved phenylalanine at the end of the CDR3 is missing. The chain links TRBV4-2 to TRBJ1-6; D gene uncertain. In germline, CDR1 is LGHNA, CDR2 YNFKEQ. V lost 2 bases, J lost 14 bases, and 16 bases lay in between. The CDR3 has 14 amino acids. CDR3 protein: CASSQPATAESLHL. The CDR3 bases are TGTGCCAGCAGCCAACCTGCGACGGCCGAGTCCCTCCACCTT.

This clonotype appeared many times. This chain uses TRBV4-1 with TRBJ2-2; the D gene is possibly TRBD1 (6 bases). The germline CDR1 and CDR2 sequences are MGHRA and YSYEKL. Between the trimmed V and J ends, which lost 0 bases and 8 bases, there was a span of 16 bases. The CDR3 contains 16 residues. CDR3 amino acids: CASSQDATGFKGELFF. In DNA form, the CDR3 reads TGCGCCAGCAGCCAAGACGCGACAGGCTTTAAGGGGGAGCTGTTTTTT.

This clonotype occurred many times. The V call is TRBV2, the J call TRBJ1-4, with D hard to call. This CDR3 region has 16 residues. V was trimmed by 0 bases and J by 0 bases, leaving 8 bases between them. The germline gives CDR1 SNHLY, CDR2 FYNNEI. In DNA, the CDR3 is TGTGCCAGCAGTGAAGCGCTCATTGCAACTAATGAAAAACTGTTTTTT. Encoded protein: CASSEALIATNEKLFF.

The chain is built from TRBV7-3 and TRBJ2-3, with 9 positions matching TRBD1. Germline V CDR1 and CDR2: SGHTA, FQGTGA. V lost 2 bases to trimming and J lost 6 bases; unmatched junction nucleotides: 15. The CDR3 consists of 18 residues. CDR3 loop: CASSLLQPGTGYSDTQYF. CDR3 in DNA: TGTGCCAGCAGCTTACTCCAGCCAGGGACAGGGTATTCGGATACGCAGTATTTT.

V gene TRBV10-3 combines with J gene TRBJ2-7, with a possible D match to TRBD1 (5 bases). The V and J ends lost 2 bases and 2 bases respectively, with 10 bases between them. CDR1 is ENHRY, CDR2 SYGVKD, per germline. The CDR3 contains 14 residues. The CDR3 DNA sequence: TGTGCCATCAGTGAGAGACAGAGCCCCTACGAGCAGTACTTC. It is translated as CAISERQSPYEQYF.

The chain recombines TRBV10-3 with TRBJ2-7, with a tentative D call TRBD1 (6 bases). V was pared by 10 bases and J by 3 bases, with 10 bases between. CDR1 and CDR2 (germline): ENHRY, SYGVKD. This CDR3 contains 11 residues. CDR3 sequence: CATWTDYEQYF. The CDR3 coding sequence is TGTGCCACATGGACAGACTACGAGCAGTACTTC.

This chain uses TRBV9 with TRBJ2-1; D call uncertain. Per germline, CDR1 SGDLS and CDR2 YYNGEE. With 1 base removed from V and 5 bases from J, the gap between germline ends came to 7 bases. The CDR3 loop spans 13 amino acids. The CDR3 sequence: CASSVTQHNEQFF. The CDR3 DNA follows: TGTGCCAGCAGCGTAACACAACACAATGAGCAGTTCTTC.

This clonotype was seen ten or more times. V usage is TRBV12-3 or TRBV12-4 and J usage is TRBJ1-1; the match to TRBD1 covers 7 bases. This CDR3 has 15 residues. V shed 2 bases and J 1 base; nucleotides not matched to a gene: 4. CDR3 in amino acids: CASSLIGGGNTEAFF. The CDR3 DNA is TGTGCCAGCAGTTTAATAGGGGGCGGGAACACTGAAGCTTTCTTT.

This chain joins TRBV19 and TRBJ1-1; a weak D match, TRBD1 (6 bases). This CDR3 is 15 amino acids long. The germline CDR1 and CDR2 sequences are LNHDA and SQIVND (reference sequence). V was pared by 5 bases and J by 3 bases, with 16 bases between. CDR3 loop: CASSYRAGGYTEAFF. CDR3 DNA: TGTGCCAGTAGTTACAGGGCGGGGGGCTACACTGAAGCTTTCTTT.

The gene calls are TRBV7-9 and TRBJ2-3; D is uncertain. The CDR3 is 15 amino acids. Trimming pared 5 bases from V and 1 base from J, leaving 13 bases between. Germline CDR1 reads SEHNR; CDR2 reads FQNEAQ (reference sequence). The CDR3 DNA reads TGTGCCAGCAGCGCTTGGGGATTCGGCACAGATACGCAGTATTTT. Its translation: CASSAWGFGTDTQYF.

This chain joins TRBV7-2 and TRBJ1-2, with TRBD1 identical over 7 bases. The trim removed 3 bases at V and 5 bases at J, leaving 9 bases unmatched. Germline V lookup: CDR1 SGHTA, CDR2 FQGNSA. This CDR3 contains 15 residues. CDR3 protein: CASSFGTDPIYGYTF. The CDR3 coding sequence is TGTGCCAGCAGCTTTGGGACAGACCCTATTTATGGCTACACCTTC. Full variable domain (missing parts from reference TRBV7-2 and TRBJ1-2): GAGVSQSPSNKVTEKGKDVELRCDPISGHTALYWYRQSLGQGLEFLIYFQGNSAPDKSGLPSDRFSAERTGGSVSTLTIQRTQQEDSAVYLCASSFGTDPIYGYTFGSGTRLTVV.